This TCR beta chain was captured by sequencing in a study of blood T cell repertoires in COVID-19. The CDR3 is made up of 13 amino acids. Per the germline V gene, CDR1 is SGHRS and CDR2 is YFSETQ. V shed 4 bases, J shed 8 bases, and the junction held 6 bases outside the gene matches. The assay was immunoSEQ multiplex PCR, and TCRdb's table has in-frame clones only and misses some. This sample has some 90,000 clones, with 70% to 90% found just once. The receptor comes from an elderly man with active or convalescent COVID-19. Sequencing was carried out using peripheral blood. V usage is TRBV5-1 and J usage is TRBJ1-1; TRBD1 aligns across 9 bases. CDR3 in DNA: TGCGCCAGCAGCAAACAGGGGGCTACCGAAGCTTTCTTT. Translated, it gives CASSKQGATEAFF.